These 29 T cell receptor beta chains were sequenced from one sample in a study of cytomegalovirus exposure and HLA in healthy donors (dated by TCRdb to between 2016 and 2019). Library construction relied on the immunoSEQ multiplex PCR assay. For the multiplex PCR, a mixture combining 60 forward primers for TCR Vbeta segments and 13 reverse primers for TCR Jbeta segments was used. TCRdb's version of the immuneACCESS table is confined to in-frame rearrangements and falls short of the full clone set. An unresolved V gene accounts for under half of the shortfall where checked; the remainder is of unknown origin. The data table for this sample lists about 150,000 clones. The ten biggest clones cover 2.1% of the sample. The specimen was PBMCs. The receptor source for this set is a man aged 25 to 40 in good health and CMV-seronegative.

This sequence joins TRBV6-6 and TRBJ2-3; 7 bases match TRBD1. The junction had 8 bases not matched to a gene; V was cut back by 5 bases and J by 6 bases. The V gene's germline CDR1 is MNHNY and CDR2 SVGAGI (reference sequence). The CDR3 length is 14 residues. CDR3 sequence (DNA): TGTGCCAGCAGTATGACAGGGTTGGTGGATACGCAGTATTTT. Translated: CASSMTGLVDTQYF.

Concerning this clone itself: The same CDR3 also results from other DNA sequences found in this sample. The rearrangement joins TRBV9 to TRBJ2-3; 9 nucleotides line up with TRBD1. The CDR3 has 15 residues. Germline trimming cut 2 bases from V and 4 bases from J; bases unmatched to any gene: 5. Per the germline V gene, CDR1 is SGDLS and CDR2 is YYNGEE. For the CDR3, the DNA is TGTGCCAGCAGCGTGGCGACAGGGGGTCCAGATACGCAGTATTTT. This gives the protein CASSVATGGPDTQYF.

This chain links TRBV18 with TRBJ1-1; D not resolved. CDR1 KGHSH and CDR2 LQKENI come from the germline V gene. V lost 3 bases and J 7 bases, leaving 12 bases between the germline ends. The CDR3 is 13 amino acids. CDR3 protein: CASSPPFSGEAFF. For the CDR3, the DNA is TGTGCCAGCTCACCGCCGTTTAGCGGTGAAGCTTTCTTT. Drawing the rest from reference TRBV18 and TRBJ1-1, the complete variable domain is NAGVMQNPRHLVRRRGQEARLRCSPMKGHSHVYWYRQLPEEGLKFMVYLQKENIIDESGMPKERFSAEFPKEGPSILRIQQVVRGDSAAYFCASSPPFSGEAFFGQGTRLTVV.

The chain uses TRBV19 and TRBJ2-7; 8 positions agree with TRBD1. The germline V gene encodes CDR1 LNHDA and CDR2 SQIVND (reference sequence). The junction had 16 bases not matched to a gene; V was cut back by 6 bases and J by 6 bases. This CDR3 region has 16 residues. CDR3 sequence reads: CASRPGGRSVGLEQYF. The CDR3 bases are TGTGCCAGTAGGCCAGGGGGCCGAAGTGTAGGGCTCGAGCAGTACTTC.

The chain joins TRBV30 to TRBJ1-5, with no clear D. Trimming removed 4 bases at V and 4 bases at J, with 11 bases between. The CDR3 has 13 amino acids. The germline V gene encodes CDR1 GTSNPN and CDR2 SVGIG (reference sequence). DNA of the CDR3: TGTGCCTGGAACTTATTAGAAAATCAGCCCCAGCATTTT. Its protein is CAWNLLENQPQHF.

The chain has TRBV9 and TRBJ2-5, with D maybe TRBD2 (5 bases). The J call may not be correct, given that the DNA end is closer to TRBJ2-7. The germline V gene has CDR1 SGDLS and CDR2 YYNGEE. The CDR3 totals 14 residues. The CDR3 region is CASSGNSDSYEQYF. The CDR3, as DNA: TGTGCCAGCAGTGGAAATAGCGACTCCTACGAGCAGTACTTC.

The gene calls are TRBV11-1 and TRBJ2-1; 8 bases match TRBD1. This CDR3 spans 17 amino acids. The germline V gene encodes CDR1 SGHAT and CDR2 FQDESV (reference sequence). The V segment lost 5 bases and the J segment 1 base; nucleotides outside the gene matches: 10. The CDR3 is CASSPQGAGQSYNEQFF. The CDR3 region has the DNA TGTGCCAGCAGCCCTCAGGGGGCGGGACAGTCCTACAATGAGCAGTTCTTC.

The chain uses TRBV28 and TRBJ1-1; the D is unclear. The V gene's germline CDR1 is MDHEN and CDR2 SYDVKM. Trimming shortened V by 4 bases and J by 4 bases, and 16 bases separated the two germline ends. This CDR3 region has 15 residues. The CDR3 coding sequence is TGTGCCAGCAGTTCCCTCACCCTTAGTAGCACTGAAGCTTTCTTT. Its translation: CASSSLTLSSTEAFF.

The chain joins TRBV27 to TRBJ1-1; D is unclear. The germline gives CDR1 MNHEY, CDR2 SMNVEV (reference sequence). This CDR3 has 14 amino acids. The germline V and J ends were trimmed by 3 bases and 2 bases, with 10 bases remaining between them. In DNA, the CDR3 is TGTGCCAGCAGTTTTCAGGAAAGTAACACTGAAGCTTTCTTT. This sequence encodes CASSFQESNTEAFF.

The chain has TRBV12-2 and TRBJ1-2. TRBV12-2 is a pseudogene locus. The CDR3 is 16 residues long. The CDR3 coding sequence is TGTGCAAGTCGCTTAGTACACGGGAACCCCACCAAGGGCTACACCTTC. This gives the protein CASRLVHGNPTKGYTF.

The rearrangement joins TRBV12-5 to TRBJ2-2, with 9 bases that match TRBD2. The germline V gene encodes CDR1 LGHNT and CDR2 FRNRAP. This CDR3 contains 18 residues. V dropped 5 bases and J dropped 4; count of bases not matched to a gene: 14. The CDR3 nucleotides are TGTGCTAGTGGTCTCCCTCGGGTTAGCGGGAGATTCACCGGGGAGCTGTTTTTT. Translation: CASGLPRVSGRFTGELFF.

The genes are TRBV7-8 and TRBJ2-7; the match to TRBD2 covers 12 bases. The CDR3 spans 16 residues. Germline V gives CDR1 SGHVS, CDR2 FQNEAQ. V was pared by 4 bases and J by 7 bases, with 11 bases of the junction left unmatched. This CDR3 reads CASSSGLAGRLGEQYF. DNA for the CDR3: TGTGCCAGCAGCTCAGGACTAGCGGGACGTCTTGGGGAGCAGTACTTC.

Comment on this clone: A read error may produce the germline difference seen at one junction end. The chain is built from TRBV25-1 and TRBJ2-7; the match to TRBD1 covers 7 bases. CDR1 and CDR2 (germline): MGHDK, SYGVNS. This CDR3 spans 13 amino acids. The CDR3 region has the DNA TGTGCTAGCAGAGATGACAGGGACTACGAGCAGTACTTC. It specifies CASRDDRDYEQYF.

This sequence joins TRBV4-1 and TRBJ1-1, with D maybe TRBD1 (5 bases). Germline assignment: CDR1 MGHRA and CDR2 YSYEKL. This CDR3 comprises 15 residues. V shed 3 bases and J shed 0 bases, with 11 bases lying between them. CDR3 region: CASSHTGTLNTEAFF. DNA for the CDR3: TGCGCCAGCAGCCATACAGGCACGCTGAACACTGAAGCTTTCTTT.

The chain has TRBV21-1 and TRBJ2-2; the table's D call, TRBD1, was not checked against the DNA. TRBV21-1 is labeled a pseudogene. The CDR3 consists of 19 residues. Here the CDR3 DNA reads TGTGCCAGCAGCACCCCCCAGGGGACAGGGGCCTTCAACACCGGGGAGCTGTTTTTT. This translates into CASSTPQGTGAFNTGELFF.

The J gene is TRBJ1-1, the V gene TRBV2; D gene ambiguous. V shed 0 bases and J shed 8 bases, with 4 bases lying between them. CDR3 size: 11 residues. Germline V gene data show CDR1 as SNHLY and CDR2 as FYNNEI. CDR3 coding DNA: TGTGCCAGCAGTGAAGCCCTCGAAGCTTTCTTT. Encoded protein: CASSEALEAFF.

CDR3 amino acids: CASSLQLAGPATDTQYF. CDR3 DNA sequence: TGTGCCAGCAGCTTACAATTAGCGGGGCCAGCCACAGATACGCAGTATTTT. The V and J genes are TRBV5-4 and TRBJ2-3; 8 nucleotides line up with TRBD2. CDR3 length: 17 residues. Germline values: CDR1 SGHNT, CDR2 YYREEE (reference sequence). With 2 bases clipped from V and 2 bases from J, the junction kept 10 bases outside the gene matches. Based on the CDR3 plus reference TRBV5-4 and TRBJ2-3, the full variable domain is ETGVTQSPTHLIKTRGQQVTLRCSSQSGHNTVSWYQQALGQGPQFIFQYYREEENGRGNFPPRFSGLQFPNYSSELNVNALELDDSALYLCASSLQLAGPATDTQYFGPGTRLTVL.

This sequence joins TRBV20-1 and TRBJ1-1; D gene ambiguous. Germline values: CDR1 DFQATT, CDR2 SNEGSKA (reference sequence). The CDR3 loop spans 11 amino acids. V was shortened by 3 bases and J by 11 bases, with 13 bases between the two germline ends. For the CDR3, the DNA is TGCAGTGCTAGTCCCGCATCGGTGGCTTTCTTT. Residues: CSASPASVAFF.

This sequence joins TRBV6-4 and TRBJ2-1; 13 nucleotides line up with TRBD2. The CDR3 totals 16 residues. Trimming cost V 5 bases and J 4 bases; bases outside gene matches: 5. In germline, CDR1 is MRHNA, CDR2 SNTAGT. DNA for the CDR3: TGTGCCAGCAGTCCGCGACTAGCGGGAGGATACAATGAGCAGTTCTTC. Protein: CASSPRLAGGYNEQFF.

The rearrangement links TRBV7-8 to TRBJ2-7, with 7 bases that match TRBD2. The ends lost 0 bases at V and 5 bases at J; junction bases unmatched: 10. This CDR3 region has 16 residues. Germline V CDR1 and CDR2: SGHVS, FQNEAQ. The CDR3 is CASSLAGLVGTHEQYF. CDR3 nucleotide sequence: TGTGCCAGCAGCTTAGCCGGACTAGTTGGTACCCACGAGCAGTACTTC.

The gene calls are TRBV11-1 and TRBJ2-1; D is perhaps TRBD2 (5 bases). The germline CDR1 and CDR2 sequences are SGHAT and FQDESV (reference sequence). This CDR3 contains 13 residues. V was shortened by 5 bases and J by 7 bases, with 12 bases between the two germline ends. The CDR3 sequence is CASSDRRDNEQFF. The CDR3 coding sequence is TGTGCCAGCAGCGACCGTCGGGATAATGAGCAGTTCTTC. Looking up the rest from reference TRBV11-1 and TRBJ2-1 gives the full variable domain: EAEVAQSPRYKITEKSQAVAFWCDPISGHATLYWYRQILGQGPELLVQFQDESVVDDSQLPKDRFSAERLKGVDSTLKIQPAELGDSAMYLCASSDRRDNEQFFGPGTRLTVL.

The V call is TRBV7-2, the J call TRBJ2-2; D might be TRBD1 (6 bases). CDR3 length: 15 residues. The germline V and J ends were trimmed by 3 bases and 4 bases, with 12 bases remaining between them. Germline lookup yields CDR1 SGHTA and CDR2 FQGNSA. The CDR3 region has the DNA TGTGCCAGCAGCTTTCTGACAGGTGTCACCGGGGAGCTGTTTTTT. Its translation: CASSFLTGVTGELFF. The full variable domain, completed using reference TRBV7-2 and TRBJ2-2, is GAGVSQSPSNKVTEKGKDVELRCDPISGHTALYWYRQSLGQGLEFLIYFQGNSAPDKSGLPSDRFSAERTGGSVSTLTIQRTQQEDSAVYLCASSFLTGVTGELFFGEGSRLTVL.

V and J are TRBV10-3 and TRBJ2-7; 10 bases fit TRBD2. The trim removed 8 bases at V and 2 bases at J, leaving 6 bases unmatched. Germline V gene lookup returns CDR1 ENHRY and CDR2 SYGVKD. CDR3 length equals 14 residues. CDR3 amino acids: CAISLAGDPYEQYF. CDR3 bases: TGTGCCATCTCTCTAGCGGGAGACCCCTACGAGCAGTACTTC.

V and J are TRBV30 and TRBJ1-6; D uncertain. This CDR3 has 12 residues. CDR1 and CDR2 from the germline V gene are GTSNPN and SVGIG (reference sequence). Trimming pared 5 bases from V and 5 bases from J, leaving 7 bases between. Here the CDR3 DNA reads TGTGCCTGGTCCCAGAATAATTCACCCCTCCACTTT. Residues: CAWSQNNSPLHF.

The gene calls are TRBV11-1 and TRBJ2-5; 7 nucleotides align to TRBD1. CDR3 size: 16 residues. The germline V gene has CDR1 SGHAT and CDR2 FQDESV (reference sequence). With V trimmed by 2 bases and J by 1 base, 7 bases remained unmatched. The CDR3 bases are TGTGCCAGCAGCTTAATAGGGGGCCCCCCCCAAGAGACCCAGTACTTC. Its translation: CASSLIGGPPQETQYF.

The rearrangement uses TRBV4-3 and TRBJ1-1; 7 positions agree with TRBD1. The CDR3 has 16 residues. V was pared by 0 bases and J by 7 bases, with 11 bases of the junction left unmatched. Germline CDR1 reads LGHNA; CDR2 reads YSLEER. CDR3 nucleotides: TGCGCCAGCAGCCAAGATCAGAAGGGGGCTAGGGGTGAAGCTTTCTTT. The encoded protein is CASSQDQKGARGEAFF.

The CDR3 is CASSLAGRGSGDEQYF. CDR3 coding DNA: TGCGCCAGCAGCTTGGCCGGCAGGGGCTCAGGGGACGAGCAGTACTTC. The V call is TRBV5-1, the J call TRBJ2-7; D is possibly TRBD1 (6 bases). This CDR3 has 16 residues. Germline CDR1 reads SGHRS; CDR2 reads YFSETQ. The V end lost 0 bases, the J end lost 5 bases, and 18 bases lay between the germline ends.

The gene calls are TRBV19 and TRBJ1-4; D remains unclear. The CDR3 runs 15 residues. Germline CDR1 is LNHDA and CDR2 is SQIVND (reference sequence). Trimming pared 4 bases from V and 0 bases from J, leaving 9 bases between. CDR3 amino acids: CASSSTAATNEKLFF. The CDR3 nucleotides read TGTGCCAGTAGTAGTACAGCTGCAACTAATGAAAAACTGTTTTTT. Full variable domain (remainder filled in from reference TRBV19 and TRBJ1-4): DGGITQSPKYLFRKEGQNVTLSCEQNLNHDAMYWYRQDPGQGLRLIYYSQIVNDFQKGDIAEGYSVSREKKESFPLTVTSAQKNPTAFYLCASSSTAATNEKLFFGSGTQLSVL.

CDR3 DNA: TGTGCCAGCAGCTTATCGGGGAAGGCCTACGAGCAGTACTTC. Protein: CASSLSGKAYEQYF. The genes are TRBV11-3 and TRBJ2-7; a possible D gene is TRBD2 (5 bases). The CDR3 runs 14 residues. Germline V gives CDR1 SGHNT, CDR2 YENEEA. Deletions cut 2 bases from V and 2 bases from J, with 10 bases between.